The sequence of this T cell receptor beta chain was determined in a study of naive and memory T cell subsets. CDR3 size: 14 residues. The germline V gene has CDR1 MDHEN and CDR2 SYDVKM. V lost 7 bases, J lost 9 bases, and 21 bases lay in between. Study results and limitations: Naive repertoires, especially CD8, held a few larger clonotypes, possibly memory cells re-expressing CD45RA.

The beta constant-region primer was an equimolar mix of two oligonucleotides covering TRBC1 and TRBC2. Ligated cDNA was amplified by four rounds of PCR with nested alpha and beta constant-region primers and SP2. In TCRdb, the UMI-ligation and nested PCR reads were re-called with MiXCR into one record per CDR3 protein. The table shows under 150,000 distinct CDR3 sequences, with approximately 20% occurring only once. A note on this clonotype: The antigen is not known.

The chain links TRBV28 to TRBJ2-5; D might be TRBD2 (6 bases). Source material: naive CD8+ T cells from blood. The source of this sequence is a human donor in good health. CDR3 in amino acids: CASTPGTGPGAQYF. CDR3 coding DNA: TGTGCCAGCACACCCGGCACTGGTCCGGGGGCCCAGTACTTC.